Here is one T cell receptor beta chain with its context. This clone has a single count. The clone's antigen remains unknown. Qualities for individual bases were not recorded, and no much larger clone is one base off. The data originate from a study of T cell changes during pregnancy in multiple sclerosis (dated by TCRdb to between 2018 and 2021). In terms of the full investigation: Changes in the T cell repertoire over the course of pregnancy were examined in this study in women with multiple sclerosis.

Reading from cysteine to phenylalanine, the CDR3 counts 15 amino acids. The entry retains the CDR3 DNA only, 45 bases that are in frame from base 1. CDR1 and CDR2 are read off the germline V gene (reference sequence) as SEHNR and FQNEAQ. For this chain, trimming is 4 bases at the V end and 2 bases at the J end, and the number of junction bases without a gene match is 8. Library preparation was by the immunoSEQ multiplex PCR assay. TCRdb's version of the immuneACCESS table is confined to in-frame rearrangements and falls short of the full clone set. An unresolved V gene accounts for under half of the shortfall where checked; the remainder is of unknown origin. Across this sample there are about 99,000 clones, with about 90% seen only once. The ten largest clones capture about 0.89% of the sample.

The sample in question was peripheral blood, obtained after pregnancy. The V and J segments used are TRBV7-9 and TRBJ2-7, with 7 central nucleotides matching TRBD1. The sequence was obtained from a female donor with multiple sclerosis, enrolled in a pregnancy study. The CDR3 reads as follows: CASSSGQHLTYEQYF. The bases read TGTGCCAGCAGCTCGGGACAGCACTTGACCTACGAGCAGTACTTC.